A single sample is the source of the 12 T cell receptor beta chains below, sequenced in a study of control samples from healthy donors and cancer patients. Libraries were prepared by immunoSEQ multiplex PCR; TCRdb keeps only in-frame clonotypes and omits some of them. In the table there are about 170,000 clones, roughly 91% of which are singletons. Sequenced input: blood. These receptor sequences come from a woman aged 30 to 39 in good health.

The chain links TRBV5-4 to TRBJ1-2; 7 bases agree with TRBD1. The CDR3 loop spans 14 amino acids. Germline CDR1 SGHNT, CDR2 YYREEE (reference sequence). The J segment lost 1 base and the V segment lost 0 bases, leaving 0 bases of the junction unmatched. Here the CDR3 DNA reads TGTGCCAGCAGCTTGGGACAGGGTAACTATGGCTACACCTTC. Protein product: CASSLGQGNYGYTF.

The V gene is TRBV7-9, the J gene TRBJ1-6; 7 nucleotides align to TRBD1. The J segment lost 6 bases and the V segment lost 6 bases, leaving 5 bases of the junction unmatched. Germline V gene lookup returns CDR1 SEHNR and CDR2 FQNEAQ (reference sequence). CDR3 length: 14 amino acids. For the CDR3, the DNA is TGTGCCAGCAGGTATACAGGGGTTAATTCACCCCTCCACTTT. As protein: CASRYTGVNSPLHF.

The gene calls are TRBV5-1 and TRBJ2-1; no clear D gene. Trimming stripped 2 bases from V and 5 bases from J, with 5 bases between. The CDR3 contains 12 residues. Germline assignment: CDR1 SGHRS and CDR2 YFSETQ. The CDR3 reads CASSFEDNEQFF. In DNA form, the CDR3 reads TGCGCCAGCAGCTTTGAGGACAATGAGCAGTTCTTC.

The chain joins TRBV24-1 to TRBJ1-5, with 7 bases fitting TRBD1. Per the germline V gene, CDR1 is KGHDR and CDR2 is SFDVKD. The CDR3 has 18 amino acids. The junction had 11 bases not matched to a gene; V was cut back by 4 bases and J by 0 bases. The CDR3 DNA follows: TGTGCCACCAGTGAAGGTACAGGGGCAAGGGATAGCAATCAGCCCCAGCATTTT. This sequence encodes CATSEGTGARDSNQPQHF.

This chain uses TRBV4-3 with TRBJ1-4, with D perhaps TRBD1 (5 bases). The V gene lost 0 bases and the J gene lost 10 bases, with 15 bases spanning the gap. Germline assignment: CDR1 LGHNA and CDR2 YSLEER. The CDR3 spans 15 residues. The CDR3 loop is CASSQDRGRVSKLFF. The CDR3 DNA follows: TGCGCCAGCAGCCAAGATCGGGGCAGGGTGTCAAAACTGTTTTTT.

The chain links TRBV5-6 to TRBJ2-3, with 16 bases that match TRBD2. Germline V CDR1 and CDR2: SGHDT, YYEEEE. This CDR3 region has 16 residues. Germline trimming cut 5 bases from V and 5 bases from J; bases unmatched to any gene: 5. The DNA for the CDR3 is TGTGCCAGCAGACCGGGACTAGCGGGAGGGCGAGATACGCAGTATTTT. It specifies CASRPGLAGGRDTQYF.

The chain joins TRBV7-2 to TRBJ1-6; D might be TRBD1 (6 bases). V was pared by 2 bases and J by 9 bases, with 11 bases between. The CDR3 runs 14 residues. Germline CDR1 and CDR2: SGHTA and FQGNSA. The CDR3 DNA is TGTGCCAGCAGCTTATTCGGGGGCAGTTCACCCCTCCACTTT. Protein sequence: CASSLFGGSSPLHF.

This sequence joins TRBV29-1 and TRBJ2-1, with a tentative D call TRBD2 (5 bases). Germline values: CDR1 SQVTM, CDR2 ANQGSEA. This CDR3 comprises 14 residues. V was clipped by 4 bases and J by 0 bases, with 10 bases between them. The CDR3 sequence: CSVGTSSSYNEQFF. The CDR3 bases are TGCAGCGTTGGGACTTCCAGCTCCTACAATGAGCAGTTCTTC.

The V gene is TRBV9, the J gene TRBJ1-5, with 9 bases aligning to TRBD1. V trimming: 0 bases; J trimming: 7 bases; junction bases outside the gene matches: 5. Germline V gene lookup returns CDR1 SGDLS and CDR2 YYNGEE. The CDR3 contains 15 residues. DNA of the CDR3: TGTGCCAGCAGCGTAGCCCCGGACAGGGGACAGCCCCAGCATTTT. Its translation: CASSVAPDRGQPQHF.

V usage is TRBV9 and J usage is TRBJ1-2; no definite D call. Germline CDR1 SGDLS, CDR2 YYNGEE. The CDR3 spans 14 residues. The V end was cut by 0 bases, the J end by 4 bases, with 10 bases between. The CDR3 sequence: CASSVGRAPYGYTF. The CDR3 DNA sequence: TGTGCCAGCAGCGTAGGGAGGGCGCCCTATGGCTACACCTTC.

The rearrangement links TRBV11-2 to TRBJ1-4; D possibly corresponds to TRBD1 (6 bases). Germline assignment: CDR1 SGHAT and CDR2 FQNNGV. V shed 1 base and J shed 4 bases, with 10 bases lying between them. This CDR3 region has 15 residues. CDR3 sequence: CASSLGDTGNEKLFF. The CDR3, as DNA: TGTGCCAGCAGCTTAGGGGACACGGGTAATGAAAAACTGTTTTTT.

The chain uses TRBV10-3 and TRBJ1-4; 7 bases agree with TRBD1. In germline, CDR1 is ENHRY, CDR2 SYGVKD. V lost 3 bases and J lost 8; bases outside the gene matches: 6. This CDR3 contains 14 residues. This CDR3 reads CAISEMQGGEKLFF. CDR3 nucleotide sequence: TGTGCCATCAGTGAAATGCAGGGGGGGGAAAAACTGTTTTTT.